These 25 T cell receptor beta chains originate from one sample sequenced in a study of cytomegalovirus exposure and HLA in healthy donors. Amplification used 60 Vbeta primers and 13 Jbeta primers. Data came from immunoSEQ multiplex PCR; TCRdb stores just in-frame clones and leaves some out. The sample includes around 200,000 clones, around 86% of them seen just once. Material: PBMCs. The receptors were gathered from a man aged 45-60 years in good health and CMV-seronegative.

J is TRBJ2-7 and V is TRBV7-2; 9 positions match TRBD1. This CDR3 has 16 amino acids. CDR1 is SGHTA, CDR2 FQGNSA, per germline. V was pared by 1 base and J by 9 bases, with 13 bases of the junction left unmatched. CDR3 region: CASSLDLGTGRRGQYF. The CDR3 DNA follows: TGTGCCAGCAGCTTAGATCTAGGGACAGGGAGGCGAGGGCAGTACTTC.

This chain links TRBV7-9 with TRBJ2-2; possibly TRBD2 for D (5 bases). Germline values: CDR1 SEHNR, CDR2 FQNEAQ (reference sequence). V was trimmed by 2 bases and J by 3 bases, leaving 7 bases between them. This CDR3 spans 14 amino acids. The CDR3 loop reads CASSLLRDTGELFF. CDR3 sequence (DNA): TGTGCCAGCAGCTTACTGCGGGACACCGGGGAGCTGTTTTTT.

This clone was detected only once. The genes are TRBV28 and TRBJ2-1; perhaps TRBD2 as D (6 bases). Trimming shortened V by 6 bases and J by 10 bases, and 16 bases separated the two germline ends. In germline, CDR1 is MDHEN, CDR2 SYDVKM. The length of the CDR3 is 13 residues. The CDR3 DNA reads as TGTGCCAGCAGCCGATCGGGGGTTCCAGAGCAGTTCTTC. Translated, it gives CASSRSGVPEQFF.

The chain has TRBV5-1 and TRBJ2-1; 9 nucleotides line up with TRBD2. Germline lookup yields CDR1 SGHRS and CDR2 YFSETQ. The CDR3 runs 16 residues. Trimming at V came to 3 bases and at J to 4 bases, leaving 8 bases not matched to a gene. DNA of the CDR3: TGCGCCAGCAGCTGGATTAGCGGGAGCTCTTACAATGAGCAGTTCTTC. Translation: CASSWISGSSYNEQFF.

The rearrangement links TRBV30 to TRBJ2-5; 10 bases agree with TRBD2. Looked up from germline, CDR1 is GTSNPN and CDR2 is SVGIG (reference sequence). CDR3 length: 17 amino acids. Germline trimming cut 1 base from V and 7 bases from J; bases unmatched to any gene: 15. The CDR3 region has the DNA TGTGCCTGGAGTGGACTAGCGGGCAAACCCCCTTTGGGGACCCAGTACTTC. Its protein product is CAWSGLAGKPPLGTQYF.

The chain combines TRBV6-5 with TRBJ2-2; 8 nucleotides match TRBD1. Per germline, CDR1 MNHEY and CDR2 SVGAGI. The CDR3 extends over 15 amino acids. The junction had 2 bases not matched to a gene; V was cut back by 0 bases and J by 5 bases. This CDR3 is CASSYSDRETGELFF. In DNA, the CDR3 is TGTGCCAGCAGTTACTCGGACAGGGAAACCGGGGAGCTGTTTTTT.

The rearrangement uses TRBV9 and TRBJ1-3; D perhaps matches TRBD1 (5 bases). V was cut by 0 bases and J by 4 bases, with 8 bases left in between. In germline, CDR1 is SGDLS, CDR2 YYNGEE. The CDR3 is made up of 14 amino acids. The CDR3 here is CASSVGQGGNTIYF. The CDR3 coding sequence is TGTGCCAGCAGCGTAGGTCAGGGCGGAAACACCATATATTTT.

CDR3 DNA: TGTGCCAGCAGCCCCTCCGGGGTCTACTACGAGCAGTACTTC. As protein: CASSPSGVYYEQYF. The rearrangement links TRBV14 to TRBJ2-5; the D gene is possibly TRBD2 (5 bases). The J call may not be correct, given that the DNA end is closer to TRBJ2-7. The germline CDR1 and CDR2 sequences are SGHDN and FVKESK. CDR3 size: 14 residues.

The chain combines TRBV6-1 with TRBJ1-2, with 8 bases that match TRBD1. V shed 5 bases, J shed 10 bases, and the junction held 15 bases outside the gene matches. The length of the CDR3 is 15 residues. Germline V gene sequence: CDR1 MNHNS, CDR2 SASEGT. CDR3 protein: CASSTPRTGSVFYTF. Written as DNA, the CDR3 is TGTGCCAGCAGTACCCCGCGGACAGGGTCAGTTTTCTACACCTTC.

The chain carries TRBV5-1 and TRBJ1-1; tentatively, D is TRBD1 (6 bases). Trimming took off 9 bases at V and 2 bases at J, with 14 bases between the two ends. The CDR3 loop spans 13 amino acids. Germline CDR1 and CDR2: SGHRS and YFSETQ. The CDR3 reads CATKQGTNTEAFF. CDR3 coding DNA: TGCGCCACCAAACAGGGAACTAACACTGAAGCTTTCTTT.

The J gene is TRBJ2-2, the V gene TRBV5-1, with a weak D call TRBD1 (6 bases). Germline V lookup: CDR1 SGHRS, CDR2 YFSETQ. V was trimmed by 4 bases and J by 7 bases, leaving 17 bases between them. This CDR3 comprises 15 residues. CDR3 loop: CASSTGTPKIGELFF. Here the CDR3 DNA reads TGCGCCAGCAGCACAGGGACCCCCAAGATCGGGGAGCTGTTTTTT.

The chain joins TRBV2 to TRBJ1-6; possible D gene TRBD1, 5 bases. The V gene's germline CDR1 is SNHLY and CDR2 FYNNEI. CDR3 length equals 14 residues. Trimming shortened V by 8 bases and J by 7 bases, and 15 bases separated the two germline ends. The CDR3 coding sequence is TGTGCCAGCGTTGGGGCGTGGGTGAATTCACCCCTCCACTTT. Amino acids: CASVGAWVNSPLHF.

The rearrangement links TRBV6-4 to TRBJ2-1, with a weak D call TRBD1 (5 bases). The germline V gene has CDR1 MRHNA and CDR2 SNTAGT. The V and J ends lost 7 bases and 6 bases respectively, with 16 bases between them. The CDR3 extends over 14 amino acids. This CDR3 reads CASIDRQGLNEQFF. The CDR3 DNA reads as TGTGCCAGCATCGACCGTCAGGGTCTCAATGAGCAGTTCTTC.

This sequence joins TRBV4-3 and TRBJ2-7; D is unclear. In germline, CDR1 is LGHNA, CDR2 YSLEER. The ends were cut back, 0 bases at V and 3 bases at J, with 12 bases in the middle. The CDR3 length is 15 residues. The CDR3 DNA reads TGCGCCAGCAGCCAAGATCGGCAAGCGAGCTACGAGCAGTACTTC. Encoded protein: CASSQDRQASYEQYF.

The chain employs TRBV2 and TRBJ2-7; possibly TRBD1 for D (5 bases). The V end was cut by 7 bases, the J end by 9 bases, with 13 bases between. There are 11 residues in the CDR3. Germline CDR1 SNHLY, CDR2 FYNNEI. CDR3 amino acids: CASTPADRQYF. CDR3 bases: TGTGCCAGCACTCCCGCTGACAGGCAGTACTTC.

This clone was seen only a few times. This sequence joins TRBV7-8 and TRBJ1-4; D is perhaps TRBD1 (6 bases). Trimming cost V 2 bases and J 6 bases, with 13 bases left between them. Germline V gene data show CDR1 as SGHVS and CDR2 as FQNEAQ. CDR3 length: 15 residues. The CDR3 bases are TGTGCCAGCAGCTTAACAGGGAGAAGGCATGAAAAACTGTTTTTT. Translation gives CASSLTGRRHEKLFF.

This clone was detected only a few times. J is TRBJ1-1 and V is TRBV19, with TRBD1 matching 7 bases. Germline V gives CDR1 LNHDA, CDR2 SQIVND (reference sequence). V was pared by 0 bases and J by 10 bases, with 5 bases of the junction left unmatched. The CDR3 has 13 residues. CDR3 amino acids: CASSIETTGIAFF. DNA for the CDR3: TGTGCCAGTAGTATAGAAACGACAGGGATAGCTTTCTTT.

The V and J genes are TRBV5-1 and TRBJ2-1; TRBD2 aligns across 12 bases. The CDR3 extends over 16 amino acids. V lost 4 bases, J lost 6 bases, and 8 bases stayed unmatched. Per the germline V gene, CDR1 is SGHRS and CDR2 is YFSETQ. CDR3 loop: CASSTLAGGPSNEQFF. In DNA form, the CDR3 reads TGCGCCAGCAGCACGCTAGCGGGGGGGCCGTCCAATGAGCAGTTCTTC.

The chain is built from TRBV13 and TRBJ2-3; weak D call: TRBD2 (5 bases). V lost 2 bases, J lost 6 bases, and 12 bases lay in between. Germline CDR1 is PRHDT and CDR2 is FYEKMQ (reference sequence). This CDR3 is built from 14 residues. The CDR3 sequence: CASSLRLATDTQYF. CDR3 DNA sequence: TGTGCCAGCAGCTTAAGGCTAGCAACGGATACGCAGTATTTT.

The chain uses TRBV6-5 and TRBJ2-7, with D perhaps TRBD2 (5 bases). The V end was cut by 0 bases, the J end by 5 bases, with 8 bases between. The CDR3 totals 13 residues. Germline V gene sequence: CDR1 MNHEY, CDR2 SVGAGI. The DNA for the CDR3 is TGTGCCAGCAGTTACTCGCCGGGGAACGAGCAGTACTTC. As protein: CASSYSPGNEQYF.

The chain uses TRBV29-1 and TRBJ1-2, with TRBD1 matching over 11 bases. The CDR3 consists of 14 residues. Germline V lookup: CDR1 SQVTM, CDR2 ANQGSEA. J was trimmed by 4 bases and V by 6 bases; bases with no gene match: 7. The CDR3 region is CSVRTGGVGYGYTF. CDR3 in DNA: TGCAGCGTCAGGACAGGGGGCGTTGGCTATGGCTACACCTTC.

The chain employs TRBV19 and TRBJ1-5; D remains unclear. CDR3 length: 18 residues. Per germline, CDR1 LNHDA and CDR2 SQIVND (reference sequence). V gave up 3 bases and J gave up 5 bases, with 23 bases separating them. CDR3 sequence (DNA): TGTGCCAGTAGTATTCACAGACCCCGGGGTCTTGGACATCAGCCCCAGCATTTT. Translated, it gives CASSIHRPRGLGHQPQHF.

The rearrangement links TRBV27 to TRBJ2-7, with 8 bases aligning to TRBD2. The CDR3 consists of 11 residues. The V and J ends lost 6 bases and 7 bases, in that order; junction bases with no gene match: 2. The germline V gene encodes CDR1 MNHEY and CDR2 SMNVEV (reference sequence). The CDR3 is CASRRLAEQYF. The CDR3 DNA follows: TGTGCCAGCAGAAGACTAGCGGAGCAGTACTTC.

The chain recombines TRBV5-1 with TRBJ2-5; D is unclear. CDR1 and CDR2 (germline): SGHRS, YFSETQ. The CDR3 totals 11 residues. Trimming cost V 7 bases and J 1 base, with 5 bases left between them. The CDR3, as DNA: TGCGCCAGCCCCCGCCAAGAGACCCAGTACTTC. Protein sequence: CASPRQETQYF.

The gene calls are TRBV4-2 and TRBJ2-7; 9 nucleotides match TRBD1. The CDR3 is 16 amino acids. Germline lookup yields CDR1 LGHNA and CDR2 YNFKEQ. With 1 base clipped from V and 3 bases from J, the junction kept 7 bases outside the gene matches. The CDR3 region is CASSQALGTGFYEQYF. CDR3 coding DNA: TGTGCCAGCAGCCAAGCTCTCGGGACAGGGTTCTACGAGCAGTACTTC.